One and the same sample provided the 6 T cell receptor beta chains below, sequenced in a study of glioma-infiltrating T cells after dendritic cell vaccination. Assay: immunoSEQ multiplex PCR; the TCRdb copy retains only in-frame clones and omits some. The sample records fewer than 90,000 clones, roughly 80% being singletons. As for time point: after dendritic cell vaccination, including at tumor progression/relapse. Specimen: blood, collected after dendritic cell vaccination. These receptors originate from a human donor with glioblastoma.

The chain recombines TRBV7-3 with TRBJ2-3, with D uncertain. This CDR3 is 13 amino acids long. V lost 1 base, J lost 5 bases, and 7 bases lay in between. The germline CDR1 and CDR2 sequences are SGHTA and FQGTGA. CDR3 amino acids: CASSLIDRDTQYF. Written as DNA, the CDR3 is TGTGCCAGCAGCTTAATTGATAGAGATACGCAGTATTTT.

V is TRBV7-9 and J is TRBJ2-2; D gene unclear. Trimming took off 2 bases at V and 3 bases at J, with 10 bases between the two ends. There are 15 residues in the CDR3. Germline V gives CDR1 SEHNR, CDR2 FQNEAQ (reference sequence). The DNA of the CDR3 is TGTGCCAGCAGCTTAACAGCTTCCTACACCGGGGAGCTGTTTTTT. It yields the protein CASSLTASYTGELFF.

The chain employs TRBV6-5 and TRBJ2-1; unclear D gene. Per germline, CDR1 MNHEY and CDR2 SVGAGI. Trimming shortened V by 5 bases and J by 0 bases, and 11 bases separated the two germline ends. There are 15 residues in the CDR3. As DNA, the CDR3 is TGTGCCAGCAGTGCTCGGTTTAGCTCCTACAATGAGCAGTTCTTC. Translating gives CASSARFSSYNEQFF.

This chain links TRBV2 with TRBJ1-4; D is possibly TRBD1 (6 bases). The germline gives CDR1 SNHLY, CDR2 FYNNEI. The CDR3 is 14 residues long. V was cut by 10 bases and J by 4 bases, with 16 bases left in between. The CDR3 DNA follows: TGTGCCACCACCCCGGACAGAAGTAATGAAAAACTGTTTTTT. Its protein is CATTPDRSNEKLFF.

CDR3 sequence (DNA): TGCGCCAGCAGCCAAGCGGGACTAGCGGGGGACTACCAAGAGACCCAGTACTTC. Amino acid sequence: CASSQAGLAGDYQETQYF. The rearrangement joins TRBV4-1 to TRBJ2-5; TRBD2 matches at 14 bases. There are 18 residues in the CDR3. The V and J ends lost 1 base and 0 bases, in that order; junction bases with no gene match: 4. Germline V CDR1 and CDR2: MGHRA, YSYEKL.

This chain links TRBV27 with TRBJ2-3, with TRBD2 matching over 15 bases. CDR3 size: 22 residues. Germline lookup yields CDR1 MNHEY and CDR2 SMNVEV (reference sequence). V shed 1 base and J 4 bases; nucleotides not matched to a gene: 18. CDR3 coding DNA: TGTGCCAGCAGTTTATTGATCCCAGTCCCGGGACTAGCGGGGGGCGGCTCAGATACGCAGTATTTT. Amino acids: CASSLLIPVPGLAGGGSDTQYF.